The clone carrying this T cell receptor (beta chain) was seen ten or more times. Noted time point: newly diagnosed GD, antithyroid drugs for less than 3 months. Construction of the TCR library relied on RNA isolated from PBMCs. The CDR3 spans 15 residues. Germline V gives CDR1 SGHVS, CDR2 FNYEAQ. The junction had 9 bases not matched to a gene; V was cut back by 5 bases and J by 4 bases. The data were obtained in a study of regulatory T cells in long-lasting Graves disease. Investigators prepared the TCR beta libraries by applying iRepertoire HTBI primers and Arm-PCR of CDR3 regions. TCRdb re-analysed the multiplex PCR reads in MiXCR, keeping a single row per CDR3 protein. The table lists approximately 440,000 distinct CDR3 sequences, roughly 15% of them singletons, with 10% to 15% in the top ten. These records were also assigned to another study, of T cells in Graves' hyperthyroidism and ophthalmopathy.

The receptor was isolated from a middle-aged man with Graves disease. The sequencing here drew on peripheral blood mononuclear cells (PBMCs), taken at new diagnosis, from a patient treated with antithyroid drugs. This chain joins TRBV7-6 and TRBJ1-1; 8 bases are a match to TRBD1. CDR3 DNA: TGTGCCAGCAGCACAAGACAGGGGTTCGGCACTGAAGCTTTCTTT. It translates to CASSTRQGFGTEAFF. Full variable domain (remainder filled in from reference TRBV7-6 and TRBJ1-1): GAGVSQSPRYKVTKRGQDVALRCDPISGHVSLYWYRQALGQGPEFLTYFNYEAQQDKSGLPNDRFSAERPEGSISTLTIQRTEQRDSAMYRCASSTRQGFGTEAFFGQGTRLTVV.